The rows below give T cell receptor beta chains drawn from one sample of a study of regulatory T cells in long-lasting Graves disease. From the multiplex PCR reads, TCRdb called clonotypes with MiXCR, one entry per CDR3 protein. Of a few hundred thousand distinct CDR3 sequences listed, less than 20% are singletons. These sequences were also reported in another study, on T cells in Graves' hyperthyroidism and ophthalmopathy.

Sample: peripheral blood mononuclear cells (PBMCs), taken at new diagnosis, from a patient treated with antithyroid drugs. Receptors were obtained from a woman aged 25-40 years with Graves disease. Each CDR3 is given with its conserved first and last residue. The D gene is left open where the match is weak. A clone size is listed for some rows: how often the clone was seen (once, few, many), or a class if it is expanded.

NA	NA	TRBJ1-1	TRBV29-1	TGCAGCGGACGATGGAACACTGAAGCTTTCTTT	CSGRWNTEAFF
NA	NA	TRBJ1-1	TRBV18	TGTGCCAGCTCCGCCCCGGACTCGAACACTGAAGCTTTCTTT	CASSAPDSNTEAFF
many	NA	TRBJ1-6	TRBV20-1	TGCAGTGCTAAGGACTTGAGCTCCTATAATTCACCCCTCCACTTT	CSAKDLSSYNSPLHF
NA	TRBD1	TRBJ1-2	TRBV30	TGTGCCTGGAGACCAGGGACAGGGGGCAACGGCTACACCTTC	CAWRPGTGGNGYTF
NA	NA	TRBJ1-2	TRBV7-9	TGTGCCAGCAGCTCCAGCCCTGCCAGGGATCGAAACTATGGCTACACCTTC	CASSSSPARDRNYGYTF
many	TRBD1	TRBJ2-7	TRBV12-3/TRBV12-4	TGTGCCAGCGTCTCCGGGACAGCTGGCTCCTACGAGCAGTACTTC	CASVSGTAGSYEQYF
many	NA	TRBJ2-1	TRBV2	TGTGCCAGCAGTGAACGGCAGAATAGATACAATGAGCAGTTCTTC	CASSERQNRYNEQFF
many	NA	TRBJ2-4	TRBV15	TGTGCCACCAGCACCGTAAGCGATCACGGGGCCCCGCAAGGAAACATTCAGTACTTC	CATSTVSDHGAPQGNIQYF
many	NA	TRBJ2-7	TRBV11-2	TGTGCCAGCAGCTTAGCACACACAGAGGAGTACTTC	CASSLAHTEEYF
NA	TRBD2	TRBJ2-7	TRBV20-1	TGCAGTGCCGATTCCGGGACTAGCTCCTACGAGCAGTACTTC	CSADSGTSSYEQYF
many	NA	TRBJ1-5	TRBV5-1	TGCGCCAGCAGCTTTGACAAGTCAGGCGGTCAGCCCCAGCATTTT	CASSFDKSGGQPQHF
many	TRBD2	TRBJ2-1	TRBV2	TGTGCCAGCAGTGTCCACACTAGCGGTGGAACGTACAATGAGCAGTTCTTC	CASSVHTSGGTYNEQFF
many	NA	TRBJ2-1	TRBV20-1	TGCAGTGCTCCTGGGGTTGGGGTTTCCCTCAATGAGCAGTTCTTC	CSAPGVGVSLNEQFF
many	NA	TRBJ1-2	TRBV6-9	TGTGCCAGCAGTTACAGGCCGATAGCTGGCTACACCTTC	CASSYRPIAGYTF
many	NA	TRBJ1-1	TRBV2	TGTGCCAGCAGTGCGGGGAACACTGAAGCTTTCTTT	CASSAGNTEAFF
many	TRBD1	TRBJ1-2	TRBV7-9	TGTGCCAGCAGCTTAGGGGACAGGGGACGTGGCTACACCTTC	CASSLGDRGRGYTF
many	NA	TRBJ1-1	TRBV2	TGTGCCAGCAGTGAAGCGCTTGTAGGGGGACGAGCTTTCTTT	CASSEALVGGRAFF
many	NA	TRBJ1-1	TRBV5-1	TGCGCCAGCGCCCGGGTGGACTACACTGAAGCTTTCTTT	CASARVDYTEAFF
many	TRBD1	TRBJ1-5	TRBV6-1	TGTGCCAGCAGGGCAGACAGGGACAGGGATCAGCCCCAGCATTTT	CASRADRDRDQPQHF
many	NA	TRBJ1-1	TRBV29-1	TGCAGCGTTGAAGATCAACAGGGTGAATTTTGGCCTCTGGACACTGAAGCTTTCTTT	CSVEDQQGEFWPLDTEAFF
many	TRBD1	TRBJ2-5	TRBV6-5	TGTGCCAGCAGTTACACCAGGGGGTTGGGGGAGACCCAGTACTTC	CASSYTRGLGETQYF
many	NA	TRBJ2-5	TRBV18	TGTGCCAGCTCACCACCAGGGGTCGAGACCCAGTACTTC	CASSPPGVETQYF